The entry below gives a single TCR beta chain sequence along with its context. What it binds is unknown. This specimen belongs to a study of cytomegalovirus exposure and HLA in healthy donors. Findings and limits, study-wide: Presence/absence analyses supposed approximately even sequencing depth among donors. A later analysis reported that several of the most significant clusters appeared to be linked to common viral pathogens, among them Epstein-Barr virus.

In germline, CDR1 is SGHTA, CDR2 FQGNSA. CDR3 length equals 14 residues. V dropped 3 bases and J dropped 2 bases, with 10 bases sitting between them. Both 60 Vbeta primers and 13 Jbeta primers went into the PCR. TCRdb keeps only in-frame clones here, not all; method: immunoSEQ multiplex PCR. Of roughly 140,000 clones detected, 70% to 80% appear once; the ten largest clones hold roughly 5.6%. The TCR comes from a woman aged 40 to 50 in good health and CMV-seropositive. J is TRBJ2-5 and V is TRBV7-2; D gene unclear. Material for sequencing was PBMCs. The CDR3 DNA sequence: TGTGCCAGCAGCTTCCGTCTAAAGCAAGAGACCCAGTACTTC. Protein: CASSFRLKQETQYF.